These 22 T cell receptor beta chains were all obtained from the same sample, sequenced in a study of cytomegalovirus exposure and HLA in healthy donors. The PCR had 60 Vbeta and 13 Jbeta primers. Sequenced by immunoSEQ multiplex PCR; TCRdb stores in-frame clones only, minus some. The repertoire holds some 130,000 clones, about 80% seen once, with 2% to 2.5% in the top ten. The sequenced sample was PBMCs. These receptors were obtained from a man aged 30-40 years in good health and CMV-seronegative.

The chain carries TRBV9 and TRBJ1-5; no firm D call. Germline values: CDR1 SGDLS, CDR2 YYNGEE. Trimming cost V 3 bases and J 0 bases, with 7 bases left between them. This CDR3 spans 14 amino acids. The CDR3 DNA follows: TGTGCCAGCAGCGCTACCTATAGCAATCAGCCCCAGCATTTT. This gives the protein CASSATYSNQPQHF.

The chain employs TRBV4-1 and TRBJ2-1, with 8 bases matching TRBD2. The CDR3 has 16 amino acids. V shed 2 bases, J shed 7 bases, and the junction held 10 bases outside the gene matches. Looked up from germline, CDR1 is MGHRA and CDR2 is YSYEKL. The CDR3 coding sequence is TGCGCCAGCAGCCAATGGGCCGGGACTAGGGTAAATGAGCAGTTCTTC. As protein: CASSQWAGTRVNEQFF.

The chain employs TRBV28 and TRBJ1-3; perhaps TRBD1 as D (6 bases). Trimming stripped 4 bases from V and 4 bases from J, with 14 bases between. The CDR3 spans 15 residues. Germline values: CDR1 MDHEN, CDR2 SYDVKM. CDR3 nucleotides: TGTGCCAGCAGTTCCCCGGACAGAATAGGAAACACCATATATTTT. Protein product: CASSSPDRIGNTIYF.

The chain uses TRBV30 and TRBJ1-2; D is possibly TRBD1 (6 bases). The CDR3 covers 14 residues. Germline-derived CDR1 and CDR2 are GTSNPN and SVGIG (reference sequence). Trimming removed 3 bases at V and 4 bases at J, with 15 bases between. The CDR3 DNA follows: TGTGCCTGGAGGGTACAGGGATCCTTCTATGGCTACACCTTC. Translated: CAWRVQGSFYGYTF.

The V call is TRBV5-4, the J call TRBJ1-2; D is possibly TRBD1 (6 bases). V was trimmed by 5 bases and J by 1 base, leaving 18 bases between them. The CDR3 is made up of 16 amino acids. Germline V gene sequence: CDR1 SGHNT, CDR2 YYREEE (reference sequence). The chain's CDR3 is CASRPRGIVVNYGYTF. The CDR3 DNA reads as TGTGCCAGCAGACCTAGGGGGATAGTGGTTAACTATGGCTACACCTTC.

The chain has TRBV7-9 and TRBJ2-7; 12 bases are a match to TRBD2. The end of the DNA is better explained by TRBJ2-1, so the J call may be wrong. The CDR3 has 17 residues. Germline CDR1 and CDR2: SEHNR and FQNEAQ (reference sequence). The CDR3 DNA sequence: TGTGCCAGCAGCTCCGGGACTAGCGGGCGATTAGGCTACGAGCAGTTCTTC. Translation: CASSSGTSGRLGYEQFF.

The chain is built from TRBV13 and TRBJ2-2, with 10 bases identical to TRBD2. The CDR3 consists of 15 residues. The V segment lost 5 bases and the J segment 9 bases; nucleotides outside the gene matches: 9. CDR1 is PRHDT, CDR2 FYEKMQ, per germline (reference sequence). CDR3: CASSAPTSGFRELFF. For the CDR3, the DNA is TGTGCCAGCAGCGCCCCGACTAGCGGGTTCCGGGAGCTGTTTTTT.

The chain uses TRBV4-3 and TRBJ2-5; 9 nucleotides match TRBD1. With V trimmed by 1 base and J by 5 bases, 5 bases remained unmatched. CDR1 LGHNA and CDR2 YSLEER come from the germline V gene. The CDR3 extends over 15 amino acids. This CDR3 is CASSQAGQGRETQYF. DNA of the CDR3: TGCGCCAGCAGCCAAGCGGGACAGGGCCGCGAGACCCAGTACTTC.

The chain has TRBV6-1 and TRBJ1-2; D is perhaps TRBD1 (5 bases). This CDR3 comprises 15 residues. In germline, CDR1 is MNHNS, CDR2 SASEGT. The V end was cut by 1 base, the J end by 4 bases, with 13 bases between. CDR3 bases: TGTGCCAGCAGTGAAGGGAAGGGGTCAGGCTATGGCTACACCTTC. It codes for CASSEGKGSGYGYTF.

The rearrangement uses TRBV28 and TRBJ2-3; 9 nucleotides line up with TRBD2. The junction had 10 bases not matched to a gene; V was cut back by 7 bases and J by 5 bases. The CDR3 extends over 15 amino acids. The germline V gene encodes CDR1 MDHEN and CDR2 SYDVKM. The CDR3 DNA sequence: TGTGCCAGCACCCCCAGCGGGAGGTTAGGAGATACGCAGTATTTT. It translates to CASTPSGRLGDTQYF. Full variable domain (rest looked up from reference TRBV28 and TRBJ2-3): DVKVTQSSRYLVKRTGEKVFLECVQDMDHENMFWYRQDPGLGLRLIYFSYDVKMKEKGDIPEGYSVSREKKERFSLILESASTNQTSMYLCASTPSGRLGDTQYFGPGTRLTVL.

The V and J genes are TRBV9 and TRBJ2-1; unclear D gene. Germline CDR1 reads SGDLS; CDR2 reads YYNGEE. There are 11 residues in the CDR3. Trimming stripped 3 bases from V and 10 bases from J, with 8 bases between. CDR3 sequence: CASSGLGEQFF. The CDR3 DNA follows: TGTGCCAGCAGCGGGCTCGGGGAGCAGTTCTTC.

This clone was recorded a few times. This chain connects TRBV6-5 to TRBJ1-1; the D gene is possibly TRBD1 (5 bases). Per the germline V gene, CDR1 is MNHEY and CDR2 is SVGAGI. Trimming cost V 2 bases and J 1 base, with 8 bases left between them. The CDR3 loop spans 14 amino acids. The CDR3: CASSYHGQNTEAFF. In DNA form, the CDR3 reads TGTGCCAGCAGTTACCACGGACAGAACACTGAAGCTTTCTTT.

The CDR3 sequence is CASSSLGSSSYNEQFF. Here the CDR3 DNA reads TGCGCCAGCAGCTCACTTGGTAGCAGCTCCTACAATGAGCAGTTCTTC. This sequence joins TRBV5-1 and TRBJ2-1, with D unclear. Trimming left V 3 bases short and J 0 bases short, with 13 bases between. The CDR3 extends over 16 amino acids. Germline CDR1 and CDR2: SGHRS and YFSETQ. Filled out from reference TRBV5-1 and TRBJ2-1, the complete variable domain reads KAGVTQTPRYLIKTRGQQVTLSCSPISGHRSVSWYQQTPGQGLQFLFEYFSETQRNKGNFPGRFSGRQFSNSRSEMNVSTLELGDSALYLCASSSLGSSSYNEQFFGPGTRLTVL.

This clone was seen a few times. The chain has TRBV6-5 and TRBJ1-5, with 7 bases that match TRBD1. This CDR3 contains 15 residues. Germline CDR1 MNHEY, CDR2 SVGAGI. The V and J ends lost 0 bases and 9 bases, in that order; junction bases with no gene match: 8. The DNA of the CDR3 is TGTGCCAGCAGTTACTCAGGGGGCCTCAGGACGCCCCAGCATTTT. Translation: CASSYSGGLRTPQHF.

This clone was counted a single time. This rearrangement joins TRBV6-1 to TRBJ1-5, with D perhaps matching TRBD1 (6 bases). The germline V gene encodes CDR1 MNHNS and CDR2 SASEGT. CDR3 length: 18 amino acids. Trimming cost V 2 bases and J 0 bases, with 17 bases left between them. CDR3 in DNA: TGTGCCAGCAGTGAAAAGGGGGGGGCCACTCATAGCAATCAGCCCCAGCATTTT. Translating it yields CASSEKGGATHSNQPQHF.

CDR3 sequence (DNA): TGTGCCAGCAGCTTAGGGACAGCGTCTGCTTATGGCTACACCTTC. It specifies CASSLGTASAYGYTF. This chain uses TRBV7-9 with TRBJ1-2, with D perhaps matching TRBD1 (6 bases). Trimming removed 1 base at V and 5 bases at J, with 14 bases between. The CDR3 spans 15 residues. Germline V lookup: CDR1 SEHNR, CDR2 FQNEAQ (reference sequence).

The chain recombines TRBV10-3 with TRBJ2-5, with TRBD1 as a possible D gene (5 bases). The CDR3 contains 17 residues. V lost 0 bases, J lost 0 bases, and 14 bases lay in between. The germline V gene has CDR1 ENHRY and CDR2 SYGVKD. The CDR3 loop is CAISESRGTGYQETQYF. CDR3 coding DNA: TGTGCCATCAGTGAGTCAAGGGGCACCGGGTACCAAGAGACCCAGTACTTC.

In DNA form, the CDR3 reads TGTGCCAGCAGCTTAGATAGAGGCGGGAATGAGCAGTTCTTC. Protein: CASSLDRGGNEQFF. V gene TRBV7-6 combines with J gene TRBJ2-1, with a weak D call TRBD2 (5 bases). The CDR3 spans 14 residues. V was cut by 1 base and J by 7 bases, with 11 bases left in between. Germline V CDR1 and CDR2: SGHVS, FNYEAQ.

This rearrangement joins TRBV7-6 to TRBJ2-1; 10 bases fit TRBD1. Germline values: CDR1 SGHVS, CDR2 FNYEAQ. Trimming cost V 4 bases and J 5 bases; bases outside gene matches: 8. The CDR3 spans 16 residues. The DNA for the CDR3 is TGTGCCAGCAGCTCCCGACAGGGGGCTACCCACAATGAGCAGTTCTTC. This sequence encodes CASSSRQGATHNEQFF.

The chain uses TRBV7-2 and TRBJ1-2; D gene ambiguous. Trimming took off 4 bases at V and 1 base at J, with 10 bases between the two ends. Germline CDR1 and CDR2: SGHTA and FQGNSA. The CDR3 extends over 14 amino acids. This CDR3 reads CASSSDIFNYGYTF. CDR3 sequence (DNA): TGTGCCAGCAGCTCCGACATTTTTAACTATGGCTACACCTTC.

The J gene is TRBJ2-5, the V gene TRBV9; D ambiguous. With the DNA end fitting TRBJ2-7 better, the J assignment may be wrong. Per the germline V gene, CDR1 is SGDLS and CDR2 is YYNGEE. The CDR3 has 12 residues. The CDR3 is CASSVEVGEQYF. In DNA form, the CDR3 reads TGTGCCAGCAGCGTAGAAGTGGGCGAGCAGTACTTC.

The chain employs TRBV9 and TRBJ2-3, with TRBD1 as a possible D gene (5 bases). This CDR3 comprises 14 residues. Per germline, CDR1 SGDLS and CDR2 YYNGEE. V was pared by 2 bases and J by 4 bases, with 11 bases between. Here the CDR3 DNA reads TGTGCCAGCAGCGTGGACACCCACTCAGATACGCAGTATTTT. Protein product: CASSVDTHSDTQYF.